The 4 T cell receptor beta chains in this list originate from one sample, sequenced in a study of blood T cell repertoires in COVID-19. TCRdb's copy holds only in-frame clones and misses some; the assay was immunoSEQ multiplex PCR. Of 110,000 to 150,000 clones in the sample, 80% were seen once. The sample consisted of peripheral blood. All receptors come from a man between 65 and 85 years old who had recovered from COVID-19.

The V and J genes are TRBV10-3 and TRBJ2-7, with 8 bases aligning to TRBD1. The CDR3 has 15 amino acids. Germline V CDR1 and CDR2: ENHRY, SYGVKD. V was clipped by 5 bases and J by 1 base; unmatched bases: 7. This CDR3 reads CAISSGQGGSYEQYF. For the CDR3, the DNA is TGTGCCATCAGTTCCGGACAGGGTGGGTCCTACGAGCAGTACTTC.

The CDR3, as DNA: TGTGCCAGCAGTCCGGGACAGGATGCCAACGTCCTGACTTTC. Protein: CASSPGQDANVLTF. V is TRBV6-6 and J is TRBJ2-6; 8 bases align to TRBD1. After removal of 5 bases from V and 7 bases from J, the junction contained 4 bases not matched to a gene. The CDR3 consists of 14 residues. Looked up from germline, CDR1 is MNHNY and CDR2 is SVGAGI (reference sequence).

This clone was counted only a few times. V and J are TRBV7-3 and TRBJ2-1; 9 bases fit TRBD2. Germline CDR1 is SGHTA and CDR2 is FQGTGA. With 1 base clipped from V and 9 bases from J, the junction kept 7 bases outside the gene matches. The CDR3 loop spans 15 amino acids. CDR3: CASSLIAGGSSEQFF. The CDR3 DNA reads as TGTGCCAGCAGCTTAATCGCGGGAGGGTCAAGTGAGCAGTTCTTC. The full variable domain, rest sourced from reference TRBV7-3 and TRBJ2-1, is GAGVSQTPSNKVTEKGKYVELRCDPISGHTALYWYRQSLGQGPEFLIYFQGTGAADDSGLPNDRFFAVRPEGSVSTLKIQRTERGDSAVYLCASSLIAGGSSEQFFGPGTRLTVL.

This clone showed up just once. V usage is TRBV11-2 and J usage is TRBJ2-1; 7 bases fit TRBD1. V lost 5 bases, J lost 10 bases, and 11 bases stayed unmatched. CDR1 and CDR2 from the germline V gene are SGHAT and FQNNGV. This CDR3 comprises 14 residues. As DNA, the CDR3 is TGTGCCAGCAGCCCTTTAGGGGGCAGGGGGGAGCAGTTCTTC. As protein: CASSPLGGRGEQFF.